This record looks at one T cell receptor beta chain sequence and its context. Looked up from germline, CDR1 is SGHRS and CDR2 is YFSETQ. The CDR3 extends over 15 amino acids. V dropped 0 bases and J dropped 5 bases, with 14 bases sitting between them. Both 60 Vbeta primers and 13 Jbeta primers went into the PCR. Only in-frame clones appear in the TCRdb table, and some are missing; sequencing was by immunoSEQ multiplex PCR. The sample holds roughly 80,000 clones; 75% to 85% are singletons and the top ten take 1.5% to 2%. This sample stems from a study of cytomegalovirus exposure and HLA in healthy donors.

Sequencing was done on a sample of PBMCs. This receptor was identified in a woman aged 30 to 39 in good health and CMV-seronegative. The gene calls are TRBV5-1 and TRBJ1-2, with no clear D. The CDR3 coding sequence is TGCGCCAGCAGCTTGGCCCCAGCCAGCGATTATGGCTACACCTTC. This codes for CASSLAPASDYGYTF.